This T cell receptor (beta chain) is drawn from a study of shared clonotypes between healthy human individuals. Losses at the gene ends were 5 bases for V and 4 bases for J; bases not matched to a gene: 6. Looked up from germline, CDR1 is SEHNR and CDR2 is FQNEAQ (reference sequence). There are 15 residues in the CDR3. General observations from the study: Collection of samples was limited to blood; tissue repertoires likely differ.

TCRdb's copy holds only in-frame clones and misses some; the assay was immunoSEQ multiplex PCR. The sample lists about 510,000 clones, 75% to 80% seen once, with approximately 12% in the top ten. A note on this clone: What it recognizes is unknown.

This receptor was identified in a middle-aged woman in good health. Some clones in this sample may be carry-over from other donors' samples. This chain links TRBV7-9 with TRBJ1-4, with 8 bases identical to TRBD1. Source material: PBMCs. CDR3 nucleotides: TGTGCCAGCAGCCCCGGGACAGGCCATAATGAAAAACTGTTTTTT. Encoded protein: CASSPGTGHNEKLFF.